This is a list of T cell receptor beta chains from one sample in a study of T-cell reconstitution after alpha-beta-depleted transplantation in children. From the PCR reads, TCRdb called clonotypes with MiXCR, one entry per CDR3 protein. Of around 360,000 distinct CDR3 sequences in the sample, around a tenth were seen once. The sample here was PBMCs from the stem cell graft donor, taken from the stem cell graft. These receptors were obtained from a human donor who donated a stem cell graft to a child with acute lymphoblastic leukemia. The CDR3 runs from the conserved cysteine through the conserved F or W. A D gene is named only where the DNA matches it firmly. Some rows have no size entry. The others give once, few or many, or a class for an expanded clone.

cdr3_length,clone_size,v_call,d_call,j_call,cdr3_nt,cdr3_aa
11,few,TRBV5-5,TRBD2,TRBJ2-1,TGTGCCAGCAGTAATAGCGGGGAGCAGTTCTTC,CASSNSGEQFF
13,few,TRBV29-1,NA,TRBJ2-7,TGCAGCGCCTCTCCAGAGAGCTCCTACGAGCAGTACTTC,CSASPESSYEQYF
15,NA,TRBV12-5,TRBD2,TRBJ2-5,TGTGCTAGTTCCCCCCGAGGCGGGAGGAGAAAGACCCAGTACTTC,CASSPRGGRRKTQYF
15,few,TRBV2,NA,TRBJ2-3,TGTGCCAGCAGTGAAGTTATTGAGGGGCAAGATACGCAGTATTTT,CASSEVIEGQDTQYF
15,NA,TRBV5-1,NA,TRBJ2-7,TGCGCCAGCAGCTTAGGCGTGAACAGCGGCTACGAGCAGTACTTC,CASSLGVNSGYEQYF
16,NA,TRBV4-2,NA,TRBJ1-4,TGTGCCAGCAGCCAAGGGGGATCCCTTCTATCCGAAAAACTGTTTTTT,CASSQGGSLLSEKLFF
14,NA,TRBV5-1,NA,TRBJ1-5,TGCGCCAGCAGCTCCGGGGACGGTATTCAGCCCCAGCATTTT,CASSSGDGIQPQHF
17,NA,TRBV7-9,TRBD2,TRBJ2-5,TGTGCCAGCAGCGCCCGGACTAGCGGGAGCCAGGAAGAGACCCAGTACTTC,CASSARTSGSQEETQYF
14,few,TRBV18,NA,TRBJ1-4,TGTGCCAGCTCACCAAACAGGAGGAATGAAAAACTGTTTTTT,CASSPNRRNEKLFF
18,NA,TRBV2,TRBD2,TRBJ2-7,TGTGCCAGCAGTGAGGAAGTCCGGCTAGCGGGAACCCACTACGAGCAGTACTTC,CASSEEVRLAGTHYEQYF
12,few,TRBV5-1,NA,TRBJ2-1,TGCGCCAGCAGCTTCGGAACCAACGAGCAGTTCTTC,CASSFGTNEQFF
17,NA,TRBV12-3/TRBV12-4,TRBD2,TRBJ2-2,TGTGCCAGCAGTTTAGTAGCGGGAGGGCCAAACACCGGGGAGCTGTTTTTT,CASSLVAGGPNTGELFF
12,few,TRBV29-1,TRBD1,TRBJ1-2,TGCAGCGTTATCCAGGGGGCGCTTGGCTACACCTTC,CSVIQGALGYTF
19,few,TRBV20-1,NA,TRBJ2-1,TGCAGTGCTAGCTCCCCTTTCTCCCCTGGGGTGAGCTCCTACAATGAGCAGTTCTTC,CSASSPFSPGVSSYNEQFF
17,many,TRBV3-1,NA,TRBJ2-1,TGTGCCAGCAGCCAAGATAGGAGCGGAGCAAGGAAAAATGAGCAGTTCTTC,CASSQDRSGARKNEQFF
14,few,TRBV27,TRBD1,TRBJ1-4,TGTGCCAGCAGTTTAAGCAGGGGGCAAGAAAAACTGTTTTTT,CASSLSRGQEKLFF
14,many,TRBV5-8,TRBD1,TRBJ2-1,TGTGCCAGGCCGGGACAGGGGTCACGGAATGAGCAGTTCTTC,CARPGQGSRNEQFF
15,many,TRBV20-1,TRBD2,TRBJ2-7,TGCAGTGCTTCGGCAGGCCGGGGACTAGCGGGAGAACAGTACTTC,CSASAGRGLAGEQYF
15,NA,TRBV7-2,NA,TRBJ1-2,TGTGCCAGCAGCTTAAGTCCCCGGAGCTGGGATGGCTACACCTTC,CASSLSPRSWDGYTF
14,NA,TRBV6-1,TRBD1,TRBJ2-1,TGTGCCAGCAGTGCCAGGACAGGGCGAACTGAGCAGTTCTTC,CASSARTGRTEQFF
15,NA,TRBV12-3/TRBV12-4,NA,TRBJ2-3,TGTGCCAGCAGTTCATCGGGATCGAAAGGGGATACGCAGTATTTT,CASSSSGSKGDTQYF
14,few,TRBV5-5,NA,TRBJ2-7,TGTGCCAGCAGCTTGGGGGCTGGGGGCGCCGAGCAGTACTTC,CASSLGAGGAEQYF
14,few,TRBV10-3,NA,TRBJ2-7,TGTGCCATCAGACCCAGGGACACAGCCTACGAGCAGTACTTC,CAIRPRDTAYEQYF
15,few,TRBV6-5,NA,TRBJ1-2,TGTGCCAGCAGTTACGCCGGGGTGGCCAACTATGGCTACACCTTC,CASSYAGVANYGYTF
15,NA,TRBV10-3,NA,TRBJ2-2,TGTGCCATCAGAATGGAGGGGGCGAACACCGGGGAGCTGTTTTTT,CAIRMEGANTGELFF